These T cell receptor beta chains were read from a single sample in a study of OX40 agonist ivuxolimab in advanced cancers. Assay used: immunoSEQ multiplex PCR; TCRdb lists only in-frame clones, some missing. The table records over 50,000 clones, 92% of them present only once. The specimen comprised CD4+ or CD8+ T cells sorted from blood, sampled in a trial of the OX40 agonist ivuxolimab. The receptors stem from an adult with an advanced solid tumor such as melanoma, head and neck, liver or kidney cancer. Both conserved end residues are part of each CDR3.

13	TRBV28	TRBJ2-5	CASSLGGWETQYF
14	TRBV5-1	TRBJ2-1	CASSPWFDGLEQFF
12	TRBV6-5	TRBJ2-7	CASSYQGHEQYF
13	TRBV25-1	TRBJ2-7	CASSAGTRSEQYF
13	TRBV15	TRBJ2-7	CATSRPDSYEQYF
18	TRBV7-8	TRBJ2-7	CASSSTGTGDLFRNEQYF
15	TRBV6-1	TRBJ2-3	CASSEPTGPTDTQYF
14	TRBV7-9	TRBJ2-5	CASSTRQGSETQYF
13	TRBV7-2	TRBJ1-1	CASSLQVNTEAFF
13	TRBV27	TRBJ2-7	CASSLSLTYEQYF
14	TRBV2	TRBJ2-1	CASKASGSYNEQFF
15	TRBV6-1	TRBJ2-1	CASSPTTFSYNEQFF
13	TRBV27	TRBJ2-1	CASSLGLGNEQFF
15	TRBV5-1	TRBJ1-2	CASSQTGTGPQGYTF
14	TRBV6-5	TRBJ2-1	CASSAGPAINEQFF
15	TRBV5-4	TRBJ1-4	CASSLVGASNEKLFF